The 26 T cell receptor beta chains in this list originate from one sample, sequenced in a study of spatial heterogeneity in lung cancer. This sample's time point: sample taken at primary tumor resection. TCRdb reprocessed the 5' RACE reads with MiXCR, giving one entry per CDR3 protein. The sample shows thousands of distinct CDR3 sequences, around 6.7% of them seen only once. This material consisted of PBMCs, taken at surgery. The receptors were sampled from a male donor with early-stage non-small cell lung cancer.

This clonotype was seen at least ten times. V is TRBV9 and J is TRBJ2-5; D remains unclear. Germline V gene lookup returns CDR1 SGDLS and CDR2 YYNGEE. Deletions cut 5 bases from V and 5 bases from J, with 16 bases between. The CDR3 consists of 14 residues. CDR3: CASSRTRRDETQYF. DNA for the CDR3: TGTGCCAGCAGTCGTACGCGTAGGGATGAGACCCAGTACTTC.

V gene TRBV6-6 combines with J gene TRBJ2-2; D is possibly TRBD1 (6 bases). The CDR3 is made up of 14 amino acids. The germline V gene has CDR1 MNHNY and CDR2 SVGAGI (reference sequence). Trimming shortened V by 6 bases and J by 3 bases, and 11 bases separated the two germline ends. The CDR3 reads CASSRTADTGELFF. In DNA, the CDR3 is TGTGCCAGCAGCCGGACAGCGGACACCGGGGAGCTGTTTTTT.

V gene TRBV6-1 combines with J gene TRBJ2-1; no firm D call. V lost 5 bases, J lost 7 bases, and 12 bases lay in between. This CDR3 is built from 13 residues. Germline V gene sequence: CDR1 MNHNS, CDR2 SASEGT. The CDR3 DNA reads TGTGCCAGCAGTTCCCGCGCGCGGAATGAGCAGTTCTTC. Protein product: CASSSRARNEQFF.

This clonotype was seen repeatedly, ten times or more. J is TRBJ1-1 and V is TRBV11-2; D call uncertain. The V and J ends lost 5 bases and 3 bases respectively, with 13 bases between them. The germline CDR1 and CDR2 sequences are SGHAT and FQNNGV. This CDR3 spans 14 amino acids. This CDR3 reads CASSTPPAYTEAFF. In DNA, the CDR3 is TGTGCCAGCAGCACCCCCCCAGCGTACACTGAAGCTTTCTTT. Combining the CDR3 with reference TRBV11-2 and TRBJ1-1 gives the whole variable domain EAGVAQSPRYKIIEKRQSVAFWCNPISGHATLYWYQQILGQGPKLLIQFQNNGVVDDSQLPKDRFSAERLKGVDSTLKIQPAKLEDSAVYLCASSTPPAYTEAFFGQGTRLTVV.

This clonotype came up many times. The V call is TRBV20-1, the J call TRBJ1-5; the D is unclear. This CDR3 spans 14 amino acids. CDR1 is DFQATT, CDR2 SNEGSKA, per germline (reference sequence). V lost 1 base and J 6 bases, leaving 13 bases between the germline ends. The DNA for the CDR3 is TGCAGTGCTAGAGTCTTCGGGTCGAGTCAGCCCCAGCATTTT. It is translated as CSARVFGSSQPQHF.

In its sample, this clonotype was seen many times. The chain links TRBV6-4 to TRBJ2-5, with D possibly matching TRBD2 (5 bases). The ends were cut back, 3 bases at V and 4 bases at J, with 9 bases in the middle. The germline gives CDR1 MRHNA, CDR2 SNTAGT. The CDR3 is 13 residues long. CDR3 in amino acids: CASSDLAGETQYF. The CDR3 DNA reads TGTGCCAGCAGTGATCTTGCGGGAGAGACCCAGTACTTC.

Ten or more counts support this clonotype. The rearrangement joins TRBV6-4 to TRBJ2-3, with D tentatively TRBD2 (6 bases). V was shortened by 4 bases and J by 2 bases, with 13 bases between the two germline ends. The CDR3 runs to 15 residues. The germline V gene has CDR1 MRHNA and CDR2 SNTAGT. The DNA of the CDR3 is TGTGCCAGCAGTGCCACCGGGACTTACACAGATACGCAGTATTTT. It codes for CASSATGTYTDTQYF.

This sequence joins TRBV27 and TRBJ2-2, with D unclear. V was cut by 0 bases and J by 2 bases, with 7 bases left in between. Looked up from germline, CDR1 is MNHEY and CDR2 is SMNVEV (reference sequence). This CDR3 comprises 15 residues. CDR3 sequence (DNA): TGTGCCAGCAGTTTATCTACCGTAAACACCGGGGAGCTGTTTTTT. Protein: CASSLSTVNTGELFF.

This clonotype was detected ten times or more. The chain combines TRBV27 with TRBJ2-7; 11 nucleotides agree with TRBD1. The CDR3 runs to 14 residues. Germline V gene lookup returns CDR1 MNHEY and CDR2 SMNVEV (reference sequence). V lost 5 bases to trimming and J lost 4 bases; unmatched junction nucleotides: 4. The CDR3 DNA is TGTGCCAGCAGTATTGGGACAGGGGGGTACGAGCAGTACTTC. Its protein product is CASSIGTGGYEQYF.

This clonotype was seen repeatedly, ten times or more. V is TRBV7-9 and J is TRBJ2-3; no clear D. CDR3 size: 18 residues. Trimming removed 1 base at V and 1 base at J, with 18 bases between. Germline V lookup: CDR1 SEHNR, CDR2 FQNEAQ (reference sequence). The CDR3, as DNA: TGTGCCAGCAGCTTAGTGAATAGGGCGGCCTTGGGCACAGATACGCAGTATTTT. Translation: CASSLVNRAALGTDTQYF.

A few counts support this clonotype. This sequence joins TRBV10-3 and TRBJ1-6, with D uncertain. The CDR3 spans 14 residues. CDR1 and CDR2 from the germline V gene are ENHRY and SYGVKD. Trimming took 6 bases from V and 4 from J, leaving 10 bases between them. Here the CDR3 DNA reads TGTGCCATCAGCCGAACAGAGTATAATTCACCCCTCCACTTT. Protein sequence: CAISRTEYNSPLHF.

This clonotype was recorded at least ten times. This sequence joins TRBV2 and TRBJ1-1; D is unclear. With 5 bases removed from V and 1 base from J, the gap between germline ends came to 8 bases. CDR3 length equals 13 residues. Germline CDR1 and CDR2: SNHLY and FYNNEI. The CDR3 nucleotides read TGTGCCAGCAGTCAAGGCCAGAACACTGAAGCTTTCTTT. Translating it yields CASSQGQNTEAFF.

This clonotype was counted at least ten times. This rearrangement joins TRBV2 to TRBJ2-3, with 10 bases aligning to TRBD1. Unmatched junction bases numbered 1, after V lost 8 bases and J lost 2 bases. This CDR3 comprises 13 residues. CDR1 SNHLY and CDR2 FYNNEI come from the germline V gene. The CDR3 region is CASGTGDTDTQYF. In nucleotides, the CDR3 is TGTGCCAGCGGGACAGGGGACACAGATACGCAGTATTTT.

Many counts were recorded for this clonotype. V gene TRBV6-5 combines with J gene TRBJ2-3; the D gene is possibly TRBD2 (6 bases). The length of the CDR3 is 12 residues. The V gene lost 6 bases and the J gene lost 8 bases, with 12 bases spanning the gap. Per the germline V gene, CDR1 is MNHEY and CDR2 is SVGAGI. This CDR3 is CASSPTSTTQYF. The CDR3 DNA is TGTGCCAGCAGCCCGACTAGTACTACGCAGTATTTT.

This clonotype was recorded many times. The chain uses TRBV5-1 and TRBJ1-1; the D is unclear. V shed 1 base and J shed 1 base, with 8 bases lying between them. CDR1 is SGHRS, CDR2 YFSETQ, per germline. CDR3 size: 14 residues. CDR3 sequence reads: CASSLTPGNTEAFF. The DNA for the CDR3 is TGCGCCAGCAGCTTGACTCCAGGGAACACTGAAGCTTTCTTT.

By frequency in the sample, this clonotype is medium-sized (0.01 to 0.1%). The chain combines TRBV6-5 with TRBJ1-1; D possibly corresponds to TRBD1 (6 bases). Germline V gives CDR1 MNHEY, CDR2 SVGAGI. Trimming shortened V by 0 bases and J by 1 base, and 6 bases separated the two germline ends. This CDR3 region has 14 residues. This chain's CDR3 is CASSYSTGNTEAFF. The DNA for the CDR3 is TGTGCCAGCAGTTACTCGACAGGGAACACTGAAGCTTTCTTT.

Many counts were recorded for this clonotype. V usage is TRBV20-1 and J usage is TRBJ2-3; 12 bases map to TRBD2. With 6 bases clipped from V and 4 bases from J, the junction kept 8 bases outside the gene matches. Germline lookup yields CDR1 DFQATT and CDR2 SNEGSKA (reference sequence). The CDR3 has 15 amino acids. DNA of the CDR3: TGCAGTGCCAACAGTCTAGCGGGAGGGGCAGATACGCAGTATTTT. The encoded protein is CSANSLAGGADTQYF.

This clonotype was counted ten times or more. The chain employs TRBV7-8 and TRBJ2-5, with 10 bases matching TRBD1. Germline CDR1 SGHVS, CDR2 FQNEAQ. The CDR3 extends over 13 amino acids. V gave up 6 bases and J gave up 2 bases; unmatched junction bases: 0. This CDR3 is CASRGQGQETQYF. CDR3 nucleotide sequence: TGTGCCAGCAGGGGACAGGGGCAAGAGACCCAGTACTTC.

This clonotype was counted many times. The DNA for the CDR3 is TGTGCCAGCAGTTTCTACCTCTCGGAGACCCAGTACTTC. It yields the protein CASSFYLSETQYF. The chain has TRBV12-3 or TRBV12-4 and TRBJ2-5; no clear D. Between the trimmed V and J ends, which lost 3 bases and 5 bases, there was a span of 10 bases. This CDR3 is built from 13 residues.

This clonotype appeared many times. The chain couples TRBV7-2 to TRBJ2-3; the match to TRBD1 covers 10 bases. With 8 bases clipped from V and 3 bases from J, the junction kept 8 bases outside the gene matches. The CDR3 length is 15 residues. Germline values: CDR1 SGHTA, CDR2 FQGNSA. The CDR3: CASGDRGSWTDTQYF. In DNA, the CDR3 is TGTGCCAGCGGGGACAGGGGTTCATGGACAGATACGCAGTATTTT. Using reference TRBV7-2 and TRBJ2-3 for the parts outside the CDR3, the full variable domain is GAGVSQSPSNKVTEKGKDVELRCDPISGHTALYWYRQSLGQGLEFLIYFQGNSAPDKSGLPSDRFSAERTGGSVSTLTIQRTQQEDSAVYLCASGDRGSWTDTQYFGPGTRLTVL.

This clonotype has only a few counts. The chain couples TRBV12-5 to TRBJ2-1; D gene unclear. CDR1 is LGHNT, CDR2 FRNRAP, per germline. V lost 1 base, J lost 0 bases, and 4 bases lay in between. This CDR3 is built from 14 residues. The DNA for the CDR3 is TGTGCTAGTGGTTTGGACAGCTCCTACAATGAGCAGTTCTTC. This sequence encodes CASGLDSSYNEQFF. The full variable domain, in which reference TRBV12-5 and TRBJ2-1 provide the parts outside the CDR3, is DARVTQTPRHKVTEMGQEVTMRCQPILGHNTVFWYRQTMMQGLELLAYFRNRAPLDDSGMPKDRFSAEMPDATLATLKIQPSEPRDSAVYFCASGLDSSYNEQFFGPGTRLTVL.

This clonotype was picked up many times. The chain has TRBV20-1 and TRBJ1-1, with a possible D match to TRBD1 (5 bases). The V gene's germline CDR1 is DFQATT and CDR2 SNEGSKA (reference sequence). Trimming removed 0 bases from V and 0 bases from J, with 8 bases in between. The CDR3 length is 14 residues. CDR3 loop: CSARDGHLNTEAFF. The CDR3 DNA follows: TGCAGTGCTAGAGATGGACACTTGAACACTGAAGCTTTCTTT.

This clonotype was seen ten or more times. This CDR3 is CASSLMSGLGEQYV. For the CDR3, the DNA is TGTGCCAGCAGCTTGATGTCAGGGTTGGGCGAGCAGTACGTC. The rearrangement joins TRBV5-6 to TRBJ2-7, with D possibly being TRBD1 (5 bases). This CDR3 spans 14 amino acids. The germline V gene encodes CDR1 SGHDT and CDR2 YYEEEE. Trimming pared 1 base from V and 6 bases from J, leaving 14 bases between.

This clonotype was detected ten times or more. CDR3 nucleotide sequence: TGCGCCAGCAGCCTGGGGGCTGGGGACGGATTTACAACTAATGAAAAACTGTTTTTT. This codes for CASSLGAGDGFTTNEKLFF. J is TRBJ1-4 and V is TRBV5-1; D might be TRBD1 (6 bases). The CDR3 spans 19 residues. Trimming took 4 bases from V and 0 from J, leaving 22 bases between them. Germline assignment: CDR1 SGHRS and CDR2 YFSETQ. Full variable domain (missing parts from reference TRBV5-1 and TRBJ1-4): KAGVTQTPRYLIKTRGQQVTLSCSPISGHRSVSWYQQTPGQGLQFLFEYFSETQRNKGNFPGRFSGRQFSNSRSEMNVSTLELGDSALYLCASSLGAGDGFTTNEKLFFGSGTQLSVL.

This clonotype appeared many times. The chain recombines TRBV5-1 with TRBJ2-1; 9 nucleotides match TRBD1. The CDR3 has 14 residues. The junction had 7 bases not matched to a gene; V was cut back by 4 bases and J by 8 bases. The germline V gene encodes CDR1 SGHRS and CDR2 YFSETQ. The CDR3 DNA reads as TGCGCCAGCAGCACGGGACAGGGAGGCGATGAGCAGTTCTTC. Translation: CASSTGQGGDEQFF.

The genes are TRBV12-3 or TRBV12-4 and TRBJ2-3; maybe TRBD2 (6 bases). V was cut by 6 bases and J by 3 bases, with 13 bases left in between. This CDR3 contains 14 residues. This CDR3 reads CASSPGLLTDTQYF. The CDR3 region has the DNA TGTGCCAGCAGCCCGGGACTCTTGACAGATACGCAGTATTTT.